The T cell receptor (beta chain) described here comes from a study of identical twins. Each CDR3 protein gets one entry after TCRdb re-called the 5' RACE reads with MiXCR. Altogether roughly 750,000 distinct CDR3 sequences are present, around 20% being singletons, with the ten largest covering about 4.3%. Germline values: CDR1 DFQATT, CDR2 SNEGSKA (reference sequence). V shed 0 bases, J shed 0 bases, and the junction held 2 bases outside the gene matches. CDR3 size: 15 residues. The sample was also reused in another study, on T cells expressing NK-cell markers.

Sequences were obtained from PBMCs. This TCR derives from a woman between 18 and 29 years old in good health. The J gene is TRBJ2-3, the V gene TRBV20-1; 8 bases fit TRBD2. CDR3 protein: CSARDVAGSTDTQYF. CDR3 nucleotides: TGCAGTGCTAGAGACGTAGCGGGAAGCACAGATACGCAGTATTTT.